This T cell receptor (beta chain) was sequenced during a study of blood T cell repertoires in COVID-19. CDR1 is SGHNT and CDR2 is YYREEE in the germline V gene (reference sequence). This CDR3 is 17 amino acids long. Trimming removed 2 bases from V and 4 bases from J; junction bases left unmatched: 8. Generated by immunoSEQ multiplex PCR, the TCRdb table keeps only in-frame clones and is missing some. The table lists about 150,000 clones, 84% of them singletons. The chain employs TRBV5-4 and TRBJ2-3, with 12 positions matching TRBD2. Sequenced: peripheral blood. The TCR originated in a man between 25 and 39 years old with COVID-19, enrolled during active disease. CDR3 sequence: CASSLDPSGRAADTQYF. CDR3 DNA: TGTGCCAGCAGCTTAGACCCTAGCGGGAGGGCCGCAGATACGCAGTATTTT.